Shown below are 32 T cell receptor beta chains from a single sample sequenced in a study of OX40 agonist ivuxolimab in advanced cancers. The assay was immunoSEQ multiplex PCR, and TCRdb's table has in-frame clones only and misses some. This sample has 60,000 to 75,000 clones; less than 95% occur once, and the top ten carry 13% to 15%. Sequences were derived from CD4+ or CD8+ T cells sorted from blood, sampled in a trial of the OX40 agonist ivuxolimab. These receptor sequences come from an adult with an advanced solid tumor such as melanoma, head and neck, liver or kidney cancer.

This clone was found once. V usage is TRBV21-1 and J usage is TRBJ2-4. TRBV21-1 is flagged as a pseudogene. This CDR3 is 19 amino acids long. The CDR3 bases are TGTGCCAGCAGAAAGAGGGACCCAAAGGGCGTTAGTTCCAAAAACATTCAGTACTTC. This encodes CASRKRDPKGVSSKNIQYF.

This clone was observed once. The chain uses TRBV19 and TRBJ2-3; 12 nucleotides match TRBD2. The CDR3 runs 16 residues. V trimming: 9 bases; J trimming: 10 bases; junction bases outside the gene matches: 17. Germline loops: CDR1 LNHDA, CDR2 SQIVND (reference sequence). CDR3 in amino acids: CASEDPSGRGFSSQYF. The CDR3 nucleotides are TGTGCCAGCGAGGACCCTAGCGGGAGGGGGTTTAGTTCGCAGTATTTT.

This clone occurred a few times. The chain is built from TRBV9 and TRBJ2-5, with 8 positions matching TRBD2. The CDR3 totals 14 residues. V gave up 0 bases and J gave up 5 bases; unmatched junction bases: 3. Germline CDR1 SGDLS, CDR2 YYNGEE. DNA of the CDR3: TGTGCCAGCAGCGTAGGCGGGGGGAGCGAGACCCAGTACTTC. Translated: CASSVGGGSETQYF.

The rearrangement uses TRBV7-6 and TRBJ2-1; D unclear. V was shortened by 4 bases and J by 2 bases, with 12 bases between the two germline ends. The CDR3 loop spans 15 amino acids. In germline, CDR1 is SGHVS, CDR2 FNYEAQ. CDR3 DNA sequence: TGTGCCAGCAGCTCCAGCCCGACCACCTACAATGAGCAGTTCTTC. It translates to CASSSSPTTYNEQFF.

The sample holds one count of this clone. V gene TRBV27 combines with J gene TRBJ2-3; 12 positions match TRBD2. Trimming took 6 bases from V and 4 from J; bases not matched to a gene: 5. Germline V gene sequence: CDR1 MNHEY, CDR2 SMNVEV (reference sequence). The CDR3 loop spans 15 amino acids. CDR3 DNA sequence: TGTGCCAGCAGAGGTGCTAGCGGGGGGGCAGATACGCAGTATTTT. Translation: CASRGASGGADTQYF.

The V gene is TRBV6-5, the J gene TRBJ2-7; a weak D match, TRBD2 (6 bases). The CDR3 loop spans 16 amino acids. Germline-derived CDR1 and CDR2 are MNHEY and SVGAGI. V was cut by 0 bases and J by 5 bases, with 17 bases left in between. CDR3 in amino acids: CASSYSFRRGSDEQYF. CDR3 in DNA: TGTGCCAGCAGTTACTCGTTTAGGAGGGGTTCGGACGAGCAGTACTTC.

The chain has TRBV6-5 and TRBJ2-3; no clear D. Germline V gene lookup returns CDR1 MNHEY and CDR2 SVGAGI. V was cut by 6 bases and J by 3 bases, with 13 bases left in between. The CDR3 totals 14 residues. The CDR3 spells CASSRTRITDTQYF. The CDR3 DNA reads TGTGCCAGCAGCCGGACCCGCATTACAGATACGCAGTATTTT.

The chain is built from TRBV28 and TRBJ2-5, with 10 positions matching TRBD2. The CDR3 runs to 16 residues. The J segment lost 2 bases and the V segment lost 5 bases, leaving 8 bases of the junction unmatched. Germline V gene lookup returns CDR1 MDHEN and CDR2 SYDVKM. The CDR3 loop is CASSSRTSGSQETQYF. In DNA, the CDR3 is TGTGCCAGCAGTAGTCGGACTAGCGGATCACAAGAGACCCAGTACTTC.

This clone showed up just once. For the CDR3, the DNA is TGTGCCAGCAGCCCCCCAGTAGCGGGAGTATCGAATGAGCAGTTCTTC. Protein product: CASSPPVAGVSNEQFF. This chain uses TRBV5-4 with TRBJ2-1, with 9 bases aligning to TRBD2. Germline values: CDR1 SGHNT, CDR2 YYREEE (reference sequence). V dropped 4 bases and J dropped 7; count of bases not matched to a gene: 12. This CDR3 has 16 amino acids.

The chain carries TRBV5-6 and TRBJ2-3; D remains ambiguous. The CDR3 contains 13 residues. V lost 1 base, J lost 2 bases, and 5 bases lay in between. Germline V gene lookup returns CDR1 SGHDT and CDR2 YYEEEE. As DNA, the CDR3 is TGTGCCAGCAGCTTGATCCTCACAGATACGCAGTATTTT. Translated, it gives CASSLILTDTQYF.

The chain has TRBV7-3 and TRBJ2-7; no definite D call. The CDR3 is 11 amino acids. The V end lost 5 bases, the J end lost 4 bases, and 6 bases lay between the germline ends. The germline V gene has CDR1 SGHTA and CDR2 FQGTGA. The CDR3 loop reads CASSPWYEQYF. CDR3 nucleotide sequence: TGTGCCAGCAGCCCCTGGTACGAGCAGTACTTC.

To note about this clone: An end of the junction does not agree with germline; a read error may underlie this. The chain combines TRBV9 with TRBJ1-2, with 7 nucleotides matching TRBD1. The germline CDR1 and CDR2 sequences are SGDLS and YYNGEE. The CDR3 loop spans 16 amino acids. The CDR3 here is CVSSVLQGLDSYGYTF. CDR3 nucleotides: TGTGTCAGCAGCGTACTACAGGGGTTGGATTCCTATGGCTACACCTTC.

The chain couples TRBV5-1 to TRBJ1-4, with TRBD1 identical over 7 bases. The junction had 3 bases not matched to a gene; V was cut back by 3 bases and J by 4 bases. CDR3 length: 14 residues. Germline values: CDR1 SGHRS, CDR2 YFSETQ. The CDR3 nucleotides read TGCGCCAGCAGCTCGGACAGGTTTAATGAAAAACTGTTTTTT. The encoded protein is CASSSDRFNEKLFF. The variable domain in full, with the rest retrieved from reference TRBV5-1 and TRBJ1-4, is KAGVTQTPRYLIKTRGQQVTLSCSPISGHRSVSWYQQTPGQGLQFLFEYFSETQRNKGNFPGRFSGRQFSNSRSEMNVSTLELGDSALYLCASSSDRFNEKLFFGSGTQLSVL.

This rearrangement joins TRBV21-1 to TRBJ1-1. TRBV21-1 is assigned pseudogene status. This CDR3 region has 18 residues. The CDR3 nucleotides are TGTGCCAGCAGCAAATTGGGGGAGGGTCGGACTCCGAACACTGAAGCTTTCTTT. It yields the protein CASSKLGEGRTPNTEAFF.

This sequence joins TRBV7-2 and TRBJ1-5; D unresolved. This CDR3 is 15 amino acids long. The germline V gene has CDR1 SGHTA and CDR2 FQGNSA. Trimming stripped 1 base from V and 4 bases from J, with 11 bases between. As DNA, the CDR3 is TGTGCCAGCAGCTTAGGGGGAAGTGGGAATCAGCCCCAGCATTTT. Encoded protein: CASSLGGSGNQPQHF.

This clone appeared once. The chain has TRBV5-4 and TRBJ2-5; D uncertain. The assigned J gene may be wrong: the sequence end matches TRBJ2-7 better. The V gene's germline CDR1 is SGHNT and CDR2 YYREEE (reference sequence). This CDR3 comprises 12 residues. This chain's CDR3 is CASSSSWHEQYF. The DNA of the CDR3 is TGTGCCAGCAGCTCAAGTTGGCACGAGCAGTACTTC.

The genes are TRBV5-1 and TRBJ2-2; 7 positions match TRBD2. The germline CDR1 and CDR2 sequences are SGHRS and YFSETQ. J gave up 1 base and V 5 bases, and 5 bases lay outside the gene matches. This CDR3 spans 15 amino acids. CDR3 region: CASRPLAVNTGELFF. The CDR3 bases are TGCGCCAGCAGGCCCCTAGCGGTGAACACCGGGGAGCTGTTTTTT.

The rearrangement uses TRBV9 and TRBJ2-7; TRBD2 matches 7 bases. The length of the CDR3 is 14 residues. The germline gives CDR1 SGDLS, CDR2 YYNGEE. The junction had 6 bases not matched to a gene; V was cut back by 0 bases and J by 6 bases. CDR3 region: CASSVGGREGEQYF. The CDR3 DNA reads TGTGCCAGCAGCGTAGGCGGCAGGGAGGGCGAGCAGTACTTC.

The chain has TRBV5-4 and TRBJ2-5; no reliable D call. The V gene's germline CDR1 is SGHNT and CDR2 YYREEE (reference sequence). With 4 bases removed from V and 5 bases from J, the gap between germline ends came to 15 bases. The CDR3 runs to 14 residues. Here the CDR3 DNA reads TGTGCCAGCAGCGCGGACCCCTCTGGGGAGACCCAGTACTTC. The encoded protein is CASSADPSGETQYF.

This rearrangement joins TRBV29-1 to TRBJ1-5; weak D call: TRBD1 (5 bases). V lost 4 bases, J lost 1 base, and 8 bases lay in between. The CDR3 length is 13 residues. CDR1 is SQVTM and CDR2 is ANQGSEA in the germline V gene. The CDR3 DNA sequence: TGCAGCGTTGCCGCAGGGAGCAATCAGCCCCAGCATTTT. Its translation is CSVAAGSNQPQHF. The whole variable domain, remainder taken from reference TRBV29-1 and TRBJ1-5, is SAVISQKPSRDICQRGTSLTIQCQVDSQVTMMFWYRQQPGQSLTLIATANQGSEATYESGFVIDKFPISRPNLTFSTLTVSNMSPEDSSIYLCSVAAGSNQPQHFGDGTRLSIL.

The CDR3 sequence: CAWGVRAYEQYF. CDR3 bases: TGTGCCTGGGGGGTCCGGGCCTACGAGCAGTACTTC. The chain joins TRBV30 to TRBJ2-7; no clear D. Trimming removed 5 bases from V and 2 bases from J, with 10 bases in between. CDR3 length equals 12 residues. The germline V gene has CDR1 GTSNPN and CDR2 SVGIG (reference sequence).

The chain couples TRBV5-4 to TRBJ2-1; a weak D match, TRBD1 (5 bases). The CDR3 is 17 residues long. Germline CDR1 and CDR2: SGHNT and YYREEE (reference sequence). V dropped 0 bases and J dropped 2 bases, with 15 bases sitting between them. CDR3 DNA: TGTGCCAGCAGCTTGGGGGCCCCCGGCAGGGCCTACAATGAGCAGTTCTTC. Amino acids: CASSLGAPGRAYNEQFF.

V gene TRBV30 combines with J gene TRBJ2-7; 13 bases fit TRBD2. This CDR3 comprises 13 residues. J was trimmed by 7 bases and V by 2 bases; bases with no gene match: 2. Germline CDR1 GTSNPN, CDR2 SVGIG (reference sequence). The CDR3: CAWSPGLAGEQYF. The CDR3 bases are TGTGCCTGGAGTCCGGGACTAGCGGGAGAGCAGTACTTC. The whole variable domain, remainder taken from reference TRBV30 and TRBJ2-7, is SQTIHQWPATLVQPVGSPLSLECTVEGTSNPNLYWYRQAAGRGLQLLFYSVGIGQISSEVPQNLSASRPQDRQFILSSKKLLLSDSGFYLCAWSPGLAGEQYFGPGTRLTVT.

This rearrangement joins TRBV4-3 to TRBJ2-1, with D unclear. Between the trimmed V and J ends, which lost 0 bases and 3 bases, there was a span of 6 bases. The CDR3 length is 14 residues. Germline CDR1 reads LGHNA; CDR2 reads YSLEER. In nucleotides, the CDR3 is TGCGCCAGCAGCCAAGATGTTAACTACAATGAGCAGTTCTTC. Its translation is CASSQDVNYNEQFF.

The chain has TRBV11-3 and TRBJ1-1; D is unclear. The germline gives CDR1 SGHNT, CDR2 YENEEA. The CDR3 totals 15 residues. Trimming removed 5 bases from V and 0 bases from J, with 13 bases in between. The CDR3 region is CASSPGFSMNTEAFF. DNA of the CDR3: TGTGCCAGCAGCCCGGGCTTTTCCATGAACACTGAAGCTTTCTTT.

The V and J genes are TRBV6-1 and TRBJ2-1; D gene ambiguous. V lost 6 bases and J lost 6, with 9 bases in between. CDR3 size: 12 residues. Germline values: CDR1 MNHNS, CDR2 SASEGT. CDR3 residues: CASSLGGNEQFF. The CDR3 DNA reads as TGTGCCAGCAGCCTGGGCGGCAATGAGCAGTTCTTC.

This chain links TRBV6-5 with TRBJ1-2; the D gene is possibly TRBD1 (6 bases). The V and J ends lost 7 bases and 5 bases respectively, with 17 bases between them. Germline V gene data show CDR1 as MNHEY and CDR2 as SVGAGI. The CDR3 is 14 amino acids. DNA of the CDR3: TGTGCCAGCATGGGGGCGGGAGGGGCTTATGGCTACACCTTC. Its translation is CASMGAGGAYGYTF.

The genes are TRBV29-1 and TRBJ1-5; maybe TRBD1 (5 bases). V lost 4 bases and J lost 7, with 14 bases in between. Looked up from germline, CDR1 is SQVTM and CDR2 is ANQGSEA. This CDR3 is 13 amino acids long. CDR3 in amino acids: CSVARTREQPQHF. CDR3 sequence (DNA): TGCAGCGTTGCCCGGACACGCGAACAGCCCCAGCATTTT.

DNA of the CDR3: TGCGCCAGCAGCTTGGCGGAGGACACCGGGGAGCTGTTTTTT. Its translation: CASSLAEDTGELFF. The chain links TRBV5-1 to TRBJ2-2; D possibly corresponds to TRBD2 (5 bases). CDR3 length: 14 amino acids. Looked up from germline, CDR1 is SGHRS and CDR2 is YFSETQ. V was cut by 0 bases and J by 3 bases, with 6 bases left in between. The full variable domain, in which reference TRBV5-1 and TRBJ2-2 provide the parts outside the CDR3, is KAGVTQTPRYLIKTRGQQVTLSCSPISGHRSVSWYQQTPGQGLQFLFEYFSETQRNKGNFPGRFSGRQFSNSRSEMNVSTLELGDSALYLCASSLAEDTGELFFGEGSRLTVL.

This chain links TRBV15 with TRBJ2-3; D possibly corresponds to TRBD2 (5 bases). V was trimmed by 5 bases and J by 5 bases, leaving 17 bases between them. This CDR3 spans 15 amino acids. Germline V CDR1 and CDR2: LNHNV, YYDKDF (reference sequence). This CDR3 is CATSFHVRERDTQYF. DNA of the CDR3: TGTGCCACCAGCTTCCATGTGAGGGAGAGAGATACGCAGTATTTT.

This chain links TRBV11-3 with TRBJ2-3; D might be TRBD1 (5 bases). Trimming cost V 5 bases and J 2 bases, with 14 bases left between them. CDR1 SGHNT and CDR2 YENEEA come from the germline V gene. This CDR3 has 15 residues. This CDR3 reads CASSLWGRLTDTQYF. In DNA, the CDR3 is TGTGCCAGCAGCCTCTGGGGCAGACTCACAGATACGCAGTATTTT.

A few counts support this clone. This chain joins TRBV10-3 and TRBJ1-1; unclear D gene. Germline CDR1 ENHRY, CDR2 SYGVKD. V was pared by 4 bases and J by 7 bases, with 10 bases between. There are 12 residues in the CDR3. The CDR3, as DNA: TGTGCCATCAGTGGCCCCCGTGGTGAAGCTTTCTTT. Its translation: CAISGPRGEAFF.